This TCR beta chain stems from a study of post-analysis software for immune sequencing data. Study overall: Some patients lacked subtype; others had relapsing-remitting, secondary progressive or progressive-relapsing disease.

Germline values: CDR1 SGHRS, CDR2 YFSETQ. Unmatched junction bases numbered 10, after V lost 4 bases and J lost 2 bases. The CDR3 runs to 16 residues. Regarding the study as a whole: Patients carried four or five TRBV segments more frequently than controls did, and TRBV5-6, TRBV5-1 and TRBV20-1 were among them. Those samples that were prepared in the same batch co-clustered strongly by F measure.

The TCR beta cDNA libraries carried unique molecular identifiers. When 1 to 10 million T cells were used, they gave roughly 500,000 cDNA molecules. TCRdb reprocessed the PCR reads via MiXCR and lists one record per CDR3 protein. Of 250,000 to 300,000 distinct CDR3 sequences listed, roughly a third are singletons. This clonotype has a single count. Its specificity is unknown. The sequence came from a girl between 5 and 17 years old with multiple sclerosis. The chain couples TRBV5-1 to TRBJ2-5, with 8 bases that match TRBD1. Sequenced input: blood. CDR3 nucleotide sequence: TGCGCCAGCAGCCGACAGGCAGGGGGCCGTCAAGAGACCCAGTACTTC. Its protein product is CASSRQAGGRQETQYF.